Presented here are 25 T cell receptor beta chains from one specimen sequenced in a study of identical twins. TCRdb ran MiXCR on the 5' RACE reads and lists one entry per CDR3 protein. The table lists fewer than 500,000 distinct CDR3 sequences, 20% to 30% of them singletons. The sample also formed part of further work on T cells expressing NK-cell markers.

Sequenced material: CD4+ T cells sorted from blood. These receptors originate from a woman aged 18-35 years in good health.

The chain uses TRBV6-1 and TRBJ1-4, with D tentatively TRBD1 (5 bases). The germline V and J ends were trimmed by 6 bases and 8 bases, with 16 bases remaining between them. The germline CDR1 and CDR2 sequences are MNHNS and SASEGT. The CDR3 runs 14 residues. The CDR3 protein is CASSRAPGTEKLFF. CDR3 bases: TGTGCCAGCAGCCGCGCGCCGGGGACCGAAAAACTGTTTTTT.

J is TRBJ2-1 and V is TRBV6-2 or TRBV6-3; D is undetermined. This CDR3 comprises 11 residues. The V and J ends lost 6 bases and 10 bases respectively, with 10 bases between them. Germline-derived CDR1 and CDR2 are MNHEY and SVGEGT. CDR3 sequence: CASRRLGEQFF. CDR3 nucleotide sequence: TGTGCCAGCAGAAGACTCGGGGAGCAGTTCTTC.

There are a few counts of this clonotype. The chain has TRBV6-1 and TRBJ2-1; D not certain. V lost 8 bases and J 7 bases, leaving 9 bases between the germline ends. The germline gives CDR1 MNHNS, CDR2 SASEGT. CDR3 length equals 11 residues. CDR3 DNA sequence: TGTGCCAGCCGCAAAGTGAATGAGCAGTTCTTC. Amino acid sequence: CASRKVNEQFF.

The V call is TRBV5-6, the J call TRBJ2-5; possibly TRBD2 for D (7 bases). Trimming removed 4 bases from V and 4 bases from J, with 20 bases in between. The CDR3 spans 16 residues. Germline assignment: CDR1 SGHDT and CDR2 YYEEEE. The CDR3 protein is CASSPPGGRGPETQYF. The CDR3 DNA sequence: TGTGCCAGCAGCCCTCCCGGGGGGCGGGGGCCAGAGACCCAGTACTTC.

The chain is built from TRBV12-5 and TRBJ2-7; no clear D gene. Trimming removed 6 bases from V and 3 bases from J, with 12 bases in between. CDR3 length: 13 residues. CDR1 LGHNT and CDR2 FRNRAP come from the germline V gene. CDR3 amino acids: CASGVAANYEQYF. As DNA, the CDR3 is TGTGCTAGTGGCGTCGCGGCGAACTACGAGCAGTACTTC. Full variable domain (rest looked up from reference TRBV12-5 and TRBJ2-7): DARVTQTPRHKVTEMGQEVTMRCQPILGHNTVFWYRQTMMQGLELLAYFRNRAPLDDSGMPKDRFSAEMPDATLATLKIQPSEPRDSAVYFCASGVAANYEQYFGPGTRLTVT.

This clonotype was picked up many times. The chain carries TRBV4-3 and TRBJ2-3; D ambiguous. Trimming removed 0 bases at V and 1 base at J, with 5 bases between. The germline V gene has CDR1 LGHNA and CDR2 YSLEER. The CDR3 totals 14 residues. CDR3 protein: CASSQDLGTDTQYF. In nucleotides, the CDR3 is TGCGCCAGCAGCCAAGATCTTGGCACAGATACGCAGTATTTT.

V usage is TRBV3-1 and J usage is TRBJ1-1, with D unclear. CDR3 length equals 11 residues. Per the germline V gene, CDR1 is LGHDT and CDR2 is YNNKEL (reference sequence). The V and J ends lost 3 bases and 9 bases respectively, with 8 bases between them. CDR3: CASSQAEKAFF. DNA for the CDR3: TGTGCCAGCAGCCAGGCGGAGAAAGCTTTCTTT. The full variable domain, with the rest looked up from reference TRBV3-1 and TRBJ1-1, is DTAVSQTPKYLVTQMGNDKSIKCEQNLGHDTMYWYKQDSKKFLKIMFSYNNKELIINETVPNRFSPKSPDKAHLNLHINSLELGDSAVYFCASSQAEKAFFGQGTRLTVV.

The J gene is TRBJ1-5, the V gene TRBV4-2; D remains ambiguous. Germline V gene data show CDR1 as LGHNA and CDR2 as YNFKEQ. The CDR3 extends over 14 amino acids. V lost 3 bases, J lost 4 bases, and 10 bases lay in between. The CDR3 bases are TGTGCCAGCAGCCAGGTCCAGTTAAATCAGCCCCAGCATTTT. Amino acid sequence: CASSQVQLNQPQHF.

CDR3 bases: TGTGCCAGCAGCTTAGATTTGCAGACCCAGTACTTC. Protein: CASSLDLQTQYF. This sequence joins TRBV11-2 and TRBJ2-5; D gene uncertain. This CDR3 is built from 12 residues. CDR1 is SGHAT, CDR2 FQNNGV, per germline. The V end was cut by 0 bases, the J end by 6 bases, with 5 bases between. The full variable domain, completed using reference TRBV11-2 and TRBJ2-5, is EAGVAQSPRYKIIEKRQSVAFWCNPISGHATLYWYQQILGQGPKLLIQFQNNGVVDDSQLPKDRFSAERLKGVDSTLKIQPAKLEDSAVYLCASSLDLQTQYFGPGTRLLVL.

This sequence joins TRBV29-1 and TRBJ1-6, with D maybe TRBD1 (5 bases). The V and J ends lost 4 bases and 14 bases respectively, with 12 bases between them. In germline, CDR1 is SQVTM, CDR2 ANQGSEA. The CDR3 length is 11 residues. The CDR3 loop is CSVVLGASLHF. The CDR3 nucleotides are TGCAGCGTTGTCCTAGGGGCTTCCCTCCACTTT.

The V gene is TRBV6-1, the J gene TRBJ2-3, with D possibly matching TRBD2 (5 bases). Trimming pared 6 bases from V and 6 bases from J, leaving 13 bases between. CDR3 length equals 13 residues. CDR1 and CDR2 from the germline V gene are MNHNS and SASEGT. The CDR3 spells CASRRLPGDTQYF. The DNA for the CDR3 is TGTGCCAGCAGAAGACTGCCGGGGGATACGCAGTATTTT.

This rearrangement joins TRBV15 to TRBJ2-5, with 7 bases lining up with TRBD2. CDR1 LNHNV and CDR2 YYDKDF come from the germline V gene (reference sequence). The CDR3 is 15 amino acids. The V segment lost 1 base and the J segment 4 bases; nucleotides outside the gene matches: 6. CDR3 nucleotide sequence: TGTGCCACCAGCAGAGGGGGAGGGCTAGTAGAGACCCAGTACTTC. This translates into CATSRGGGLVETQYF.

Only a few counts were recorded for this clonotype. This chain links TRBV3-1 with TRBJ2-7; 9 bases match TRBD1. CDR1 is LGHDT, CDR2 YNNKEL, per germline (reference sequence). The CDR3 is 16 amino acids. Trimming at V came to 4 bases and at J to 1 base, leaving 8 bases not matched to a gene. The CDR3 DNA reads as TGTGCCAGCAGCCCGTCCGGGACAGGGCTTTCCTACGAGCAGTACTTC. This gives the protein CASSPSGTGLSYEQYF.

The chain joins TRBV20-1 to TRBJ2-1; no reliable D call. CDR1 DFQATT and CDR2 SNEGSKA come from the germline V gene (reference sequence). V lost 3 bases, J lost 7 bases, and 10 bases lay in between. The CDR3 loop spans 12 amino acids. CDR3 in amino acids: CSASKTLNEQFF. The DNA for the CDR3 is TGCAGTGCTAGCAAGACTCTAAATGAGCAGTTCTTC.

In its sample, this clonotype was seen a few times. The V gene is TRBV6-2 or TRBV6-3, the J gene TRBJ2-1, with 9 bases lining up with TRBD1. V lost 4 bases and J lost 8; bases outside the gene matches: 9. Germline CDR1 reads MNHEY; CDR2 reads SVGEGT. The CDR3 is 15 residues long. DNA of the CDR3: TGTGCCAGCAGTTCCCGGGACAGGGAAGGGGATGAGCAGTTCTTC. Protein: CASSSRDREGDEQFF.

This clonotype was picked up a small number of times. The chain joins TRBV20-1 to TRBJ2-7; D possibly corresponds to TRBD2 (7 bases). CDR3 length: 13 residues. Germline V gives CDR1 DFQATT, CDR2 SNEGSKA (reference sequence). V lost 3 bases to trimming and J lost 7 bases, with 16 bases between them. In DNA, the CDR3 is TGCAGTGCTAGGGTTAGCGGGCAGGGGGAGCAGTACTTC. Translated, it gives CSARVSGQGEQYF.

The chain couples TRBV11-1 to TRBJ2-7, with TRBD2 matching 10 bases. This CDR3 region has 18 residues. From germline, CDR1 is SGHAT and CDR2 FQDESV (reference sequence). V dropped 5 bases and J dropped 7; count of bases not matched to a gene: 20. The CDR3 nucleotides are TGTGCCAGCAGCCCCGGGTTAGCGGGGGGCACCCGACGAGAGGAGCAGTACTTC. Translated, it gives CASSPGLAGGTRREEQYF. The full variable domain, in which reference TRBV11-1 and TRBJ2-7 provide the parts outside the CDR3, is EAEVAQSPRYKITEKSQAVAFWCDPISGHATLYWYRQILGQGPELLVQFQDESVVDDSQLPKDRFSAERLKGVDSTLKIQPAELGDSAMYLCASSPGLAGGTRREEQYFGPGTRLTVT.

This clonotype was observed a few times. The chain joins TRBV24-1 to TRBJ2-3, with D possibly being TRBD2 (7 bases). CDR1 and CDR2 (germline): KGHDR, SFDVKD. This CDR3 spans 12 amino acids. Deletions cut 1 base from V and 10 bases from J, with 8 bases between. The CDR3 spells CATSDFGGPQYF. The CDR3 DNA is TGTGCCACCAGTGATTTCGGGGGGCCGCAGTATTTT.

Concerning this clonotype itself: One junction end disagrees with the germline gene, perhaps due to a read error. CDR3 region: CASQSYNEQIF. The CDR3 DNA reads TGCGCCAGCCAGTCCTACAATGAGCAGATCTTC. The chain carries TRBV5-1 and TRBJ2-1; D gene unclear. CDR3 length equals 11 residues. Germline CDR1 is SGHRS and CDR2 is YFSETQ.

This rearrangement joins TRBV20-1 to TRBJ2-1; no clear D. The germline CDR1 and CDR2 sequences are DFQATT and SNEGSKA (reference sequence). Trimming shortened V by 3 bases and J by 5 bases, and 8 bases separated the two germline ends. This CDR3 has 12 amino acids. The CDR3 sequence: CSARANHNEQFF. The CDR3 DNA is TGCAGTGCTAGGGCCAACCACAATGAGCAGTTCTTC.

The chain has TRBV18 and TRBJ2-6; 7 nucleotides agree with TRBD1. The CDR3 has 19 residues. Germline assignment: CDR1 KGHSH and CDR2 LQKENI. The J segment lost 0 bases and the V segment lost 3 bases, leaving 11 bases of the junction unmatched. CDR3 coding DNA: TGTGCCAGCTCACCCATAATTACAGGGGTCGGCTCTGGGGCCAACGTCCTGACTTTC. It translates to CASSPIITGVGSGANVLTF. Looking up the rest from reference TRBV18 and TRBJ2-6 gives the full variable domain: NAGVMQNPRHLVRRRGQEARLRCSPMKGHSHVYWYRQLPEEGLKFMVYLQKENIIDESGMPKERFSAEFPKEGPSILRIQQVVRGDSAAYFCASSPIITGVGSGANVLTFGAGSRLTVL.

The table lists this clonotype with a few counts. The chain uses TRBV10-1 and TRBJ2-5; D tentatively reads TRBD1 or TRBD2 (6 bases each). Germline V gives CDR1 WNHNN, CDR2 SYGVQD (reference sequence). The length of the CDR3 is 14 residues. Trimming took 3 bases from V and 4 from J, leaving 12 bases between them. CDR3 in amino acids: CASSDPGAGETQYF. The CDR3 DNA sequence: TGCGCCAGCAGTGATCCGGGGGCCGGAGAGACCCAGTACTTC.

V usage is TRBV9 and J usage is TRBJ1-2; D possibly corresponds to TRBD1 (6 bases). The CDR3 runs 14 residues. V was shortened by 3 bases and J by 7 bases, with 16 bases between the two germline ends. The germline gives CDR1 SGDLS, CDR2 YYNGEE. The CDR3 spells CASSAAGTGAGYTF. Written as DNA, the CDR3 is TGTGCCAGCAGCGCCGCCGGGACGGGGGCTGGCTACACCTTC. Filled out from reference TRBV9 and TRBJ1-2, the complete variable domain reads DSGVTQTPKHLITATGQRVTLRCSPRSGDLSVYWYQQSLDQGLQFLIQYYNGEERAKGNILERFSAQQFPDLHSELNLSSLELGDSALYFCASSAAGTGAGYTFGSGTRLTVV.

This sequence joins TRBV20-1 and TRBJ2-5; TRBD2 is a possible D gene (7 bases). This CDR3 is built from 15 residues. The V end was cut by 4 bases, the J end by 2 bases, with 17 bases between. Per the germline V gene, CDR1 is DFQATT and CDR2 is SNEGSKA (reference sequence). The CDR3 loop is CSATEAGAVQETQYF. The CDR3 DNA follows: TGCAGTGCTACCGAGGCGGGGGCCGTTCAAGAGACCCAGTACTTC.

The chain links TRBV7-9 to TRBJ1-6; 9 bases map to TRBD1. V dropped 6 bases and J dropped 9; count of bases not matched to a gene: 9. Germline loops: CDR1 SEHNR, CDR2 FQNEAQ (reference sequence). The CDR3 covers 15 residues. The chain's CDR3 is CASRQGTGRPSPLHF. Here the CDR3 DNA reads TGTGCCAGCAGACAAGGGACAGGGCGCCCTTCACCCCTCCACTTT.